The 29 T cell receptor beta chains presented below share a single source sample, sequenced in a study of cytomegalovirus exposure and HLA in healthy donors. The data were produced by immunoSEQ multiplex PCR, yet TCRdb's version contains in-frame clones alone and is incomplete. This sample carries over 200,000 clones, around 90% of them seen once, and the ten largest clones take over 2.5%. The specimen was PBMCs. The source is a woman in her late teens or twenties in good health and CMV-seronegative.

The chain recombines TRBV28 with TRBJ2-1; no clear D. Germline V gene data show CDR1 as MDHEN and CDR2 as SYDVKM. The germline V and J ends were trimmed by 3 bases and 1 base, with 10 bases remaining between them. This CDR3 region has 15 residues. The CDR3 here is CASSFAAASYNEQFF. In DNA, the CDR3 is TGTGCCAGCAGTTTTGCGGCGGCATCCTACAATGAGCAGTTCTTC.

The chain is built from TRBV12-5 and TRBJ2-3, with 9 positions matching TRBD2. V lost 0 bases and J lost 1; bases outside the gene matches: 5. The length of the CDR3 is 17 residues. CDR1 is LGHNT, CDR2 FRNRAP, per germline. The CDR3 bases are TGTGCTAGTGGTTTGGTAATAGCGGGAGATGGCACAGATACGCAGTATTTT. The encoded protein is CASGLVIAGDGTDTQYF.

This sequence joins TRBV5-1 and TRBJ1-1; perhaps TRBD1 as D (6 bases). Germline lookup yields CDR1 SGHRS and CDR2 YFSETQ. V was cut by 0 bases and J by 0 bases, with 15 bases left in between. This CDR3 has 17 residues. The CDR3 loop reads CASSLDPLGGMNTEAFF. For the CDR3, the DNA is TGCGCCAGCAGCTTGGATCCTCTAGGGGGAATGAACACTGAAGCTTTCTTT.

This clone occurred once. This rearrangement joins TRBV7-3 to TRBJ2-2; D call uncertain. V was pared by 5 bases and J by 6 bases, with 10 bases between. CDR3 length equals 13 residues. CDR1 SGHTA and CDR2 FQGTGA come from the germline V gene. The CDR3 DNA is TGTGCCAGCAGCCGGAGTGGCTCCGGGGAGCTGTTTTTT. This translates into CASSRSGSGELFF. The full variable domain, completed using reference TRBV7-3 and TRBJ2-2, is GAGVSQTPSNKVTEKGKYVELRCDPISGHTALYWYRQSLGQGPEFLIYFQGTGAADDSGLPNDRFFAVRPEGSVSTLKIQRTERGDSAVYLCASSRSGSGELFFGEGSRLTVL.

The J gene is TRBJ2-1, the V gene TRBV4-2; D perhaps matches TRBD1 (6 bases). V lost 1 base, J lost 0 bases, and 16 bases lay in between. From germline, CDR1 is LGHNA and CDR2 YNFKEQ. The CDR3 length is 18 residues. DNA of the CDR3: TGTGCCAGCAGCCAAGTACAGGGAGCCCGGGACTCCTACAATGAGCAGTTCTTC. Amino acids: CASSQVQGARDSYNEQFF.

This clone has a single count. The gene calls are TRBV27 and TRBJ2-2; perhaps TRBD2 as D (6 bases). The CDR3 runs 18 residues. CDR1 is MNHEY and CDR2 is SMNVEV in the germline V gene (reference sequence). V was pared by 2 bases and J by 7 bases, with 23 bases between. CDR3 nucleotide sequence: TGTGCCAGCAGTTTAGGCGCTGCTCGGGGGTATGGGCTCGGGGAGCTGTTTTTT. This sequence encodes CASSLGAARGYGLGELFF.

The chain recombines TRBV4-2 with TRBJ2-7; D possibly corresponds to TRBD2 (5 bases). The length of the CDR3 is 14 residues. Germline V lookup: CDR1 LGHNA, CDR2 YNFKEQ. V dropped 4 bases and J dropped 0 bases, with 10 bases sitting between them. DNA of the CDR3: TGTGCCAGCAGCCCCGACTACCGCTCCTACGAGCAGTACTTC. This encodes CASSPDYRSYEQYF.

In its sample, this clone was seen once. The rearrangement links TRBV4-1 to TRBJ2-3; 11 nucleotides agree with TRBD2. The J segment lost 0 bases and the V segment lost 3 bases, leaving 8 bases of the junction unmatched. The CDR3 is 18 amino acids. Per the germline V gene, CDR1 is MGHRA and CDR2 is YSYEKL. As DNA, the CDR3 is TGCGCCAGCAGCCACCCGGGACTAGCGGAAAGAAGCACAGATACGCAGTATTTT. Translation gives CASSHPGLAERSTDTQYF.

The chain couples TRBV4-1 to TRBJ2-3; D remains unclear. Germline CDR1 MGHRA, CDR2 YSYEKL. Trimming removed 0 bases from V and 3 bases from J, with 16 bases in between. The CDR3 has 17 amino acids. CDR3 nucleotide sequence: TGCGCCAGCAGCCAAGAGAAGTTAGCCACCCTAACAGATACGCAGTATTTT. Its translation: CASSQEKLATLTDTQYF.

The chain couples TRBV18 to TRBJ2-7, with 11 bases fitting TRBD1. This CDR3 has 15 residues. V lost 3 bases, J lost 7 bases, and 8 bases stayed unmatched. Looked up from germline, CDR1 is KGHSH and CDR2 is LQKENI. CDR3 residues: CASSPGGQGAEEQYF. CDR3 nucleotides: TGTGCCAGCTCACCCGGAGGACAGGGGGCGGAGGAGCAGTACTTC.

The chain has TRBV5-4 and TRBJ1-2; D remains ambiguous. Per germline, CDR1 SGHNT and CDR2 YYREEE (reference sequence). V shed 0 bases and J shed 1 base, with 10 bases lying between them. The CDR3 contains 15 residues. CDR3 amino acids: CASSLVQKLNYGYTF. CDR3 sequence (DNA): TGTGCCAGCAGCTTGGTACAGAAACTTAACTATGGCTACACCTTC. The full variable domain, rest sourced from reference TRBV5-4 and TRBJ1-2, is ETGVTQSPTHLIKTRGQQVTLRCSSQSGHNTVSWYQQALGQGPQFIFQYYREEENGRGNFPPRFSGLQFPNYSSELNVNALELDDSALYLCASSLVQKLNYGYTFGSGTRLTVV.

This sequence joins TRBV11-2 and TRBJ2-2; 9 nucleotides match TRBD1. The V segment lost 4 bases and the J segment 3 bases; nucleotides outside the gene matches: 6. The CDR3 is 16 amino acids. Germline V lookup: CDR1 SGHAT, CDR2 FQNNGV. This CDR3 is CASSSVDRGYTGELFF. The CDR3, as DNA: TGTGCCAGCAGCTCCGTTGACAGGGGGTACACCGGGGAGCTGTTTTTT.

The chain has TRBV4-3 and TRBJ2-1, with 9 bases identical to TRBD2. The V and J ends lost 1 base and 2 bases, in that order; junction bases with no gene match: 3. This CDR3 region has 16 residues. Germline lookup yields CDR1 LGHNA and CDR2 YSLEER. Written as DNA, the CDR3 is TGCGCCAGCAGCCAAGTCGCGGGAGGGACCTACAATGAGCAGTTCTTC. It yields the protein CASSQVAGGTYNEQFF.

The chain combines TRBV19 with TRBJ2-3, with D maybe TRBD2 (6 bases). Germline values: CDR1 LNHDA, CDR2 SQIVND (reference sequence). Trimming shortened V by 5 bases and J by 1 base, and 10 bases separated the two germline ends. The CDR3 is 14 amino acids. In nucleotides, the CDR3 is TGTGCCAGTAGTTACGGGAGTGGCACAGATACGCAGTATTTT. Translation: CASSYGSGTDTQYF.

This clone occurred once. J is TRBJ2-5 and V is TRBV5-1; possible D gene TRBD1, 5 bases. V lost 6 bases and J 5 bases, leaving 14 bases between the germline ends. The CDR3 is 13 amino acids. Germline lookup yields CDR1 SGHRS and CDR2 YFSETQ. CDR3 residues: CASNLGDGETQYF. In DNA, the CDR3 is TGCGCCAGCAACTTAGGGGATGGGGAGACCCAGTACTTC.

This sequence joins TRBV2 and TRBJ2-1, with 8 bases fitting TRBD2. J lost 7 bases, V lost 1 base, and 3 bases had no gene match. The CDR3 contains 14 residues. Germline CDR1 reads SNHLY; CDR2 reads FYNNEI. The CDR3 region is CASSEERELNEQFF. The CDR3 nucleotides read TGTGCCAGCAGTGAAGAGCGGGAGTTGAATGAGCAGTTCTTC.

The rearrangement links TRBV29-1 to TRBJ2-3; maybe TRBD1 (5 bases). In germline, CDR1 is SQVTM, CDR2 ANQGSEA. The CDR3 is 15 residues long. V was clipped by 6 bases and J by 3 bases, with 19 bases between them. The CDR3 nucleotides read TGCAGCGTGGGGCGACCAAAGGCAGTGACAGATACGCAGTATTTT. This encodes CSVGRPKAVTDTQYF.

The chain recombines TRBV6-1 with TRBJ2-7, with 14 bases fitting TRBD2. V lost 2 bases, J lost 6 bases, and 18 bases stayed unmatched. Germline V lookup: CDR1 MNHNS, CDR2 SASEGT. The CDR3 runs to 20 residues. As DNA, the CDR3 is TGTGCCAGCAGTGAACGCCCAGGACTAGCGGGAGGCCAAGCGGGCGCCGAGCAGTACTTC. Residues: CASSERPGLAGGQAGAEQYF.

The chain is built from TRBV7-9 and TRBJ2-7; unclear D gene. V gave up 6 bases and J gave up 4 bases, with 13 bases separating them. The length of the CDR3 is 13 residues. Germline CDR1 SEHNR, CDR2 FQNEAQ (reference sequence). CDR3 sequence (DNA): TGTGCCAGCAGTGCAGACTTCGGATACGAGCAGTACTTC. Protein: CASSADFGYEQYF.

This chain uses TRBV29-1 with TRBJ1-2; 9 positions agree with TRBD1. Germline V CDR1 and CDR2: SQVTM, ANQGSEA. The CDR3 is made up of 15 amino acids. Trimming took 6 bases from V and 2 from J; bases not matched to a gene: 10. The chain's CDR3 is CSVGGQGSLNYGYTF. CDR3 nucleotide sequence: TGCAGCGTGGGGGGACAGGGCAGCTTGAACTATGGCTACACCTTC.

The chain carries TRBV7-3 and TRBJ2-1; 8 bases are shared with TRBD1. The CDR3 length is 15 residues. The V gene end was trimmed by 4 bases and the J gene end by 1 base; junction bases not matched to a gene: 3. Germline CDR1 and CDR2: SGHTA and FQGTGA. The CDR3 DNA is TGTGCCAGCAGCTCTCAGGGGGCTTCCTACAATGAGCAGTTCTTC. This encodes CASSSQGASYNEQFF.

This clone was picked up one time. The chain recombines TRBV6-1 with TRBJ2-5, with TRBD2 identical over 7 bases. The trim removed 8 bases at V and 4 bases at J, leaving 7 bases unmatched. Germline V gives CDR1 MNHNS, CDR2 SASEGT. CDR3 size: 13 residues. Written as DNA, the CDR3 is TGTGCCAGCTCTCGGGGCGGGGGAGAGACCCAGTACTTC. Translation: CASSRGGGETQYF.

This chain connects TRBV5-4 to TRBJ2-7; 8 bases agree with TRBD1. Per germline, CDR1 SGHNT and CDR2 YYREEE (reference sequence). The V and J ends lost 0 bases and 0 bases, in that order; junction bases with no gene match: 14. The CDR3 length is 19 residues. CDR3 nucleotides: TGTGCCAGCAGCTTGGAGCAGGGGGCGCGAACGGGACTCTCCTACGAGCAGTACTTC. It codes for CASSLEQGARTGLSYEQYF.

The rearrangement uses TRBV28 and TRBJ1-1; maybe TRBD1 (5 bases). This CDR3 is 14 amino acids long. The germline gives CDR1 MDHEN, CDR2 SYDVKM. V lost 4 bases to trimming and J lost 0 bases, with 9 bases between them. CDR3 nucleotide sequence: TGTGCCAGCAGTTCGGACAACATGAACACTGAAGCTTTCTTT. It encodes CASSSDNMNTEAFF.

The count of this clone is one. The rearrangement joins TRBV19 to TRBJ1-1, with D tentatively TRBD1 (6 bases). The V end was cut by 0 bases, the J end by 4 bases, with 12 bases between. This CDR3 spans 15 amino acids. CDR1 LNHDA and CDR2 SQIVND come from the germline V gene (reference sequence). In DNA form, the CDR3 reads TGTGCCAGTAGTATAGATTCCGTAGGGGGCACTGAAGCTTTCTTT. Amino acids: CASSIDSVGGTEAFF. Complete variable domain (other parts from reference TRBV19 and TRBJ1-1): DGGITQSPKYLFRKEGQNVTLSCEQNLNHDAMYWYRQDPGQGLRLIYYSQIVNDFQKGDIAEGYSVSREKKESFPLTVTSAQKNPTAFYLCASSIDSVGGTEAFFGQGTRLTVV.

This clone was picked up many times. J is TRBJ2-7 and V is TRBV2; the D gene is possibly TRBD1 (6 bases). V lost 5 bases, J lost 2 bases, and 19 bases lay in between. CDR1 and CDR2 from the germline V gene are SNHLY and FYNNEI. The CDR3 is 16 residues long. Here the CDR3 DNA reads TGTGCCAGCAGTTCCCAAGACAGGAGAGGTCCCTACGAGCAGTACTTC. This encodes CASSSQDRRGPYEQYF. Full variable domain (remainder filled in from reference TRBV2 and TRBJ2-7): EPEVTQTPSHQVTQMGQEVILRCVPISNHLYFYWYRQILGQKVEFLVSFYNNEISEKSEIFDDQFSVERPDGSNFTLKIRSTKLEDSAMYFCASSSQDRRGPYEQYFGPGTRLTVT.

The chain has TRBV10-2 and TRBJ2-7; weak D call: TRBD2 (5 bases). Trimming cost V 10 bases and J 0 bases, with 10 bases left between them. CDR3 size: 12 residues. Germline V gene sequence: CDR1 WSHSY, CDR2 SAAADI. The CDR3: CATKDFSYEQYF. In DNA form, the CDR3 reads TGCGCCACGAAGGACTTCTCCTACGAGCAGTACTTC.

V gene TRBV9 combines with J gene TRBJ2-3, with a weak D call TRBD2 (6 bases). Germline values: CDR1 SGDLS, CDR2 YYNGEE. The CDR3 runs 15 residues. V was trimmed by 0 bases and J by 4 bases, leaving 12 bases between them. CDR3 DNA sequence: TGTGCCAGCAGCGTAGGACCGGGAGTCGCAGATACGCAGTATTTT. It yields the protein CASSVGPGVADTQYF.

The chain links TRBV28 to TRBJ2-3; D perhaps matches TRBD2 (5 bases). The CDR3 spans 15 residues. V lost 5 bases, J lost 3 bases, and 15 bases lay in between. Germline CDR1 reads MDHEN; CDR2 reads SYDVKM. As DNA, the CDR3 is TGTGCCAGCAGTACCCCCCGAGCGGAAACAGATACGCAGTATTTT. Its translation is CASSTPRAETDTQYF.